Described below is a single TCR beta chain sequence and its context. As yet, its antigen is unknown. The data originate from a study of cytomegalovirus exposure and HLA in healthy donors. 13 Jbeta primers and 60 Vbeta primers were used for the PCR. TCRdb's table, derived via immunoSEQ multiplex PCR, lists solely in-frame clones and lacks some. The data show 250,000 to 350,000 clones, roughly 80% seen once. Study-wide results and caveats: TRBV6-2, TRBV6-3 and some other V segments were excluded as indistinguishable. In a later analysis, V- and J-gene trimming of beta chains associated with a DCLRE1C missense variant, replicated independently. The HLA-A and HLA-B alleles of most subjects were reportedly predicted accurately from TCR beta sequences. A prior analysis recorded that most TCR beta V segments were productive about 87% or about 30% of the time.

Trimming cost V 4 bases and J 1 base, with 12 bases left between them. The CDR3 totals 15 residues. Looked up from germline, CDR1 is PRHDT and CDR2 is FYEKMQ (reference sequence). The origin of this receptor is a girl aged 2-10 years in good health and CMV-seronegative. Sequencing was performed on PBMCs. The chain uses TRBV13 and TRBJ2-3; TRBD2 might be the D (6 bases). The CDR3 spells CASSYGLSRTDTQYF. CDR3 nucleotide sequence: TGTGCCAGCAGCTACGGACTATCACGCACAGATACGCAGTATTTT. The entire variable domain, with the rest obtained from reference TRBV13 and TRBJ2-3, is as follows: AAGVIQSPRHLIKEKRETATLKCYPIPRHDTVYWYQQGPGQDPQFLISFYEKMQSDKGSIPDRFSAQQFSDYHSELNMSSLELGDSALYFCASSYGLSRTDTQYFGPGTRLTVL.